This entry features one TCR beta chain sequence. What it binds is not known. CDR1 and CDR2 from the germline V gene are MNHEY and SMNVEV (reference sequence). The CDR3 is 15 residues long. The V and J ends lost 3 bases and 1 base, in that order; junction bases with no gene match: 6. The source of the sample is a study of cytomegalovirus exposure and HLA in healthy donors. Study-level results: The tendency of first-cohort TCR clusters to co-occur in the 120 or so validation repertoires was the finding of a later analysis. The authors listed 164 TCR beta chains as cytomegalovirus-associated. It was confirmed in vitro that a few of the CMV-associated chains were specific for CMV antigens.

Repertoires were generated with immunoSEQ multiplex PCR, while TCRdb's copy carries only in-frame clones and drops some. The sample contains a few hundred thousand clones, approximately 83% of which appear only once. The TCR sequence derives from a woman under 30 in good health and CMV-seronegative. The specimen was PBMCs. This chain uses TRBV27 with TRBJ2-7; 7 bases align to TRBD1. CDR3 DNA sequence: TGTGCCAGCAGTTTGTCACAGGGGATATCCTACGAGCAGTACTTC. As protein: CASSLSQGISYEQYF.